This TCR beta chain emerged from a study of T cell changes during pregnancy in multiple sclerosis. V was clipped by 3 bases and J by 3 bases; unmatched bases: 1. This CDR3 contains 15 residues. Germline values: CDR1 SGDLS, CDR2 YYNGEE. The protocol was immunoSEQ multiplex PCR, while the TCRdb copy is restricted to in-frame clones and leaves out a portion. The sample shows 100,000 or so clones, 90% of them seen only once. The receptor's source is a female donor in good health, enrolled as a control in a pregnancy study. The chain uses TRBV9 and TRBJ2-2; 11 bases fit TRBD2. This sample comprised peripheral blood, obtained in the second trimester of pregnancy. As DNA, the CDR3 is TGTGCCAGCAGCGAGGGACTAGCGGACACCGGGGAGCTGTTTTTT. It specifies CASSEGLADTGELFF.